This T cell receptor beta chain was found in a study of blood T cell repertoires in COVID-19. V lost 6 bases to trimming and J lost 6 bases, with 12 bases between them. The CDR3 loop spans 13 amino acids. The germline gives CDR1 PRHDT, CDR2 FYEKMQ (reference sequence). Profiled with immunoSEQ multiplex PCR; TCRdb holds only in-frame clones, not every one. This sample has 150,000 to 200,000 clones, with around 86% found just once. The sample comprised PBMCs or T cells enriched from blood (not recorded which). The genes are TRBV13 and TRBJ2-1, with a tentative D call TRBD1 (5 bases). The sequence was obtained from a woman aged 25-40 years who had recovered from COVID-19. DNA for the CDR3: TGTGCCAGCAGTCTGGGGCTGGGCAATGAGCAGTTCTTC. Translated, it gives CASSLGLGNEQFF.